This T cell receptor beta chain was captured by sequencing in a study of T cell responses to AZD1222 COVID-19 vaccine. Study results and caveats: Regions 160-218 and 743-854 held dominance among vaccine-associated CD4 TCRs, which spanned spike.

Profiled with immunoSEQ multiplex PCR; TCRdb holds only in-frame clones, not every one. The table lists approximately 150,000 clones, about 95% of them singletons. A word on this clone: What it recognizes is unknown.

Losses at the gene ends were 7 bases for V and 0 bases for J; bases not matched to a gene: 16. Germline lookup yields CDR1 SGHTS and CDR2 YDEGEE. The length of the CDR3 is 19 residues. This specimen was peripheral blood, taken on day 0 of AZD1222 vaccination. V is TRBV5-8 and J is TRBJ2-2, with 9 bases fitting TRBD2. The sequence was obtained from an adult in good health. For the CDR3, the DNA is TGTGCCAGCCCCGGGAAACCGAGACTAGCGGTAACGAACACCGGGGAGCTGTTTTTT. Amino acid sequence: CASPGKPRLAVTNTGELFF.